This T cell receptor beta chain appears in the sequencing data of a study of blood T cell repertoires in COVID-19. Turning to the study itself: Collection of acute and convalescent COVID-19 samples took place in the United States, Italy and Spain. T cells, B-cell-depleted T cells, or PBMCs provided the cDNA or gDNA that served as material.

Recovery meant two consecutive negative NP/OP PCR tests, professional clearance, or resolved symptoms. Trimming pared 2 bases from V and 1 base from J, leaving 20 bases between. CDR3 length equals 18 residues. Germline lookup yields CDR1 SGHDN and CDR2 FVKESK. Original processing notes: Quantification of nucleated cells was approximated via reference gene primer amplification. TCRdb's copy holds only in-frame clones and misses some; the assay was immunoSEQ multiplex PCR. V, J and clone size were drawn from that table, and D and trimming were deduced from the DNA. The sample yields 230,000 or so clones, 80% to 85% seen once.

The sequencing sample was made of PBMCs or T cells enriched from blood (not recorded which). The receptor's source is a man in his fifties or sixties who had recovered from COVID-19. V and J are TRBV14 and TRBJ1-1, with D tentatively TRBD1 (6 bases). As DNA, the CDR3 is TGTGCCAGCAGCCAAAACACCGGGACACACGAGGGGAACACTGAAGCTTTCTTT. Translated, it gives CASSQNTGTHEGNTEAFF. The whole variable domain, remainder taken from reference TRBV14 and TRBJ1-1, is EAGVTQFPSHSVIEKGQTVTLRCDPISGHDNLYWYRRVMGKEIKFLLHFVKESKQDESGMPNNRFLAERTGGTYSTLKVQPAELEDSGVYFCASSQNTGTHEGNTEAFFGQGTRLTVV.